A single sample is the source of the 2 T cell receptor beta chains below, sequenced in a study of shared clonotypes between healthy human individuals. Clones were read by immunoSEQ multiplex PCR, and TCRdb kept only the in-frame ones, dropping some. The data show approximately 2,000,000 clones, 80% to 95% seen once. Naive CD8 cells, CD45RO-negative and positively selected for CCR7, excluded terminally differentiated effector memory CD45RA+ cells. Input material: naive CD8+ T cells from PBMCs. Receptors originate from a man between 18 and 35 years old in good health. Some clones in this sample may be carry-over from other donors' samples.

The chain links TRBV6-5 to TRBJ2-7, with a possible D match to TRBD1 (5 bases). The CDR3 extends over 14 amino acids. Germline V gene sequence: CDR1 MNHEY, CDR2 SVGAGI. Trimming left V 6 bases short and J 5 bases short, with 17 bases between. CDR3 bases: TGTGCCAGCAGCCTCCGGTGGGGCAACCACGAGCAGTACTTC. Translated, it gives CASSLRWGNHEQYF.

Concerning this clone itself: Other DNA sequences in the same sample also yield this CDR3. The chain joins TRBV28 to TRBJ2-7; the D gene is possibly TRBD2 (7 bases). Germline V gene lookup returns CDR1 MDHEN and CDR2 SYDVKM. The CDR3 consists of 16 residues. V lost 3 bases and J lost 0, with 15 bases in between. This chain's CDR3 is CASSLLGGPSSYEQYF. The CDR3 DNA reads as TGTGCCAGCAGTTTGTTGGGGGGGCCGAGCTCCTACGAGCAGTACTTC.